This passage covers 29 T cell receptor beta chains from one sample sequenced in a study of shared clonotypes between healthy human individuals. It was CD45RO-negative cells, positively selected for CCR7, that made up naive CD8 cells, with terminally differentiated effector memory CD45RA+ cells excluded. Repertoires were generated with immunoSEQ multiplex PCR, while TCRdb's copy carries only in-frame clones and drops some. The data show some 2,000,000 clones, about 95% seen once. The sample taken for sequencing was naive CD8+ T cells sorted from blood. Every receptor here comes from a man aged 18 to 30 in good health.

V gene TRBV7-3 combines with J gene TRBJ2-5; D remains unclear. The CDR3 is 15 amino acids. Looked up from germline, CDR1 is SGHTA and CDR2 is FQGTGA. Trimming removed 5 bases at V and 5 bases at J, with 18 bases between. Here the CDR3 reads CASSPGSNQLETQYF. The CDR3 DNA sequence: TGTGCCAGCAGCCCGGGCTCCAATCAGTTGGAGACCCAGTACTTC.

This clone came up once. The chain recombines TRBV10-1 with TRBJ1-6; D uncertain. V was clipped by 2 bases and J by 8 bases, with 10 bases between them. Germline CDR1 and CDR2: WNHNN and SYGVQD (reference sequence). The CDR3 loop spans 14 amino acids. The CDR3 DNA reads TGCGCCAGCAGTGAGGACCGTATAGATTCACCCCTCCACTTT. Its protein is CASSEDRIDSPLHF.

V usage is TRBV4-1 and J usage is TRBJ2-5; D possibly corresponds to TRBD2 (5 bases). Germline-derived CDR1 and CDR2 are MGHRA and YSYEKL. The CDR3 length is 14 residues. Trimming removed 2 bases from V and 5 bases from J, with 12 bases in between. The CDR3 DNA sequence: TGCGCCAGCAGCCAACCCGGGGTCAGCGAGACCCAGTACTTC. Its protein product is CASSQPGVSETQYF.

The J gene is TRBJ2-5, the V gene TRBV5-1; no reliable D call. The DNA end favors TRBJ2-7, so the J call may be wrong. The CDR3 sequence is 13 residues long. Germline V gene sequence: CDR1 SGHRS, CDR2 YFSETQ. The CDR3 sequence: CASSLLDSYEQYF. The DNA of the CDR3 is TGCGCCAGCAGCTTGCTAGATTCGTACGAGCAGTACTTC.

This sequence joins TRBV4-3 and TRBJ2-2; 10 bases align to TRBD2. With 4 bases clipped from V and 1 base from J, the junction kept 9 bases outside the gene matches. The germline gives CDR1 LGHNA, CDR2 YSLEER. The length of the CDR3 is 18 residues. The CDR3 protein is CASSRLTGTSENTGELFF. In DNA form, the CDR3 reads TGCGCCAGCAGCCGACTAACCGGGACTAGCGAGAACACCGGGGAGCTGTTTTTT.

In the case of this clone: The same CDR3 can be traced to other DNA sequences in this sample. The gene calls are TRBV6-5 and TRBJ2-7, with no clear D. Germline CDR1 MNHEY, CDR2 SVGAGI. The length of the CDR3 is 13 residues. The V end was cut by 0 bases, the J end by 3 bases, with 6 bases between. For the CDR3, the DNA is TGTGCCAGCAGTTACTCCCAAGACTACGAGCAGTACTTC. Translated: CASSYSQDYEQYF.

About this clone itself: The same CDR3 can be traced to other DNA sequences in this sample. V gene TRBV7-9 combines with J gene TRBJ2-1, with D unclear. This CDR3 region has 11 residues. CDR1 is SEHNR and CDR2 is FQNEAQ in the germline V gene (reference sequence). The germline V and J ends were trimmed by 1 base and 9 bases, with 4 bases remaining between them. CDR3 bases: TGTGCCAGCAGCTTAGTCACTGAGCAGTTCTTC. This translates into CASSLVTEQFF.

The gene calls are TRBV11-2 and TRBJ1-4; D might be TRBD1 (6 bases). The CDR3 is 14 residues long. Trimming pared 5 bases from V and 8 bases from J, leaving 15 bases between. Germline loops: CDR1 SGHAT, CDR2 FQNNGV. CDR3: CASSPTGFGEKLFF. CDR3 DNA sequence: TGTGCCAGCAGCCCAACAGGGTTTGGGGAAAAACTGTTTTTT.

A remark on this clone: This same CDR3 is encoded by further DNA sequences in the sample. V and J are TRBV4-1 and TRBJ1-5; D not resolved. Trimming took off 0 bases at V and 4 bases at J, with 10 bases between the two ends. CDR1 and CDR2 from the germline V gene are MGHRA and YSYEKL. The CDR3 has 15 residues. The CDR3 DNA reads TGCGCCAGCAGCCAAGAATGGGCGGGAAATCAGCCCCAGCATTTT. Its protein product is CASSQEWAGNQPQHF.

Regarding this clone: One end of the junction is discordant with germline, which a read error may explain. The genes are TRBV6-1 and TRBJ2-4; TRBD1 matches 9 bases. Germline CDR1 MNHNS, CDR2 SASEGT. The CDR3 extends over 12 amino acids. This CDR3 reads CASSEWTGEGDF. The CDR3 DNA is TGTGCCAGCAGTGAGTGGACAGGGGAGGGGGACTTC.

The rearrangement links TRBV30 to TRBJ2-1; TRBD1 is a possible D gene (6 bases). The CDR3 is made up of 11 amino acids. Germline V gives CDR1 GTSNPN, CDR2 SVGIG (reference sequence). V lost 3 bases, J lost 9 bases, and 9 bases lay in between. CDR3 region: CAWSRGSEQFF. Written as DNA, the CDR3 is TGTGCCTGGAGCAGGGGAAGTGAGCAGTTCTTC.

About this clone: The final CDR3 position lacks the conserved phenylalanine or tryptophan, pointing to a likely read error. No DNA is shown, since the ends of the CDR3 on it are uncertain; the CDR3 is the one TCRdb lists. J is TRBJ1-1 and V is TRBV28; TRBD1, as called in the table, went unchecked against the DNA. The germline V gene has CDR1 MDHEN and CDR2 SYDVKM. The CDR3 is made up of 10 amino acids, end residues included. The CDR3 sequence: CASRNRAGSD.

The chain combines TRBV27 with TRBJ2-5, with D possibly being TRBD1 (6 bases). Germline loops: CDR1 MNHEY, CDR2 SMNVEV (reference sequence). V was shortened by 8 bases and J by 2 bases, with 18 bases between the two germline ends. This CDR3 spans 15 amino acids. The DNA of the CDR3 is TGTGCCAGCGGAATATTACAGGGACGGCAAGAGACCCAGTACTTC. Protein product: CASGILQGRQETQYF.

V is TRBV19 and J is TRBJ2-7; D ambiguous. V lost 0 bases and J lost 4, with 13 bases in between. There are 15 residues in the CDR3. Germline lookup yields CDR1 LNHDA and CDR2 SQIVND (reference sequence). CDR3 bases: TGTGCCAGTAGTATAGATCCGGGCCCGGCGTACGAGCAGTACTTC. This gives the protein CASSIDPGPAYEQYF.

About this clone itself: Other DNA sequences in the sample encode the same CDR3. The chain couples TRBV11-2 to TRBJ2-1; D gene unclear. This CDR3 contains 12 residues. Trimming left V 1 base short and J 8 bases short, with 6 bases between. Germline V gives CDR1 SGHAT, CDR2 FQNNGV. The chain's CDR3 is CASSLGGDEQFF. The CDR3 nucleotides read TGTGCCAGCAGCTTAGGGGGTGATGAGCAGTTCTTC.

CDR3 loop: CASSLGGLVDNQPQHF. In nucleotides, the CDR3 is TGTGCCAGCAGCTTAGGTGGACTCGTGGACAATCAGCCCCAGCATTTT. V usage is TRBV7-8 and J usage is TRBJ1-5; D not resolved. Germline loops: CDR1 SGHVS, CDR2 FQNEAQ. V was cut by 1 base and J by 3 bases, with 13 bases left in between. This CDR3 is built from 16 residues.

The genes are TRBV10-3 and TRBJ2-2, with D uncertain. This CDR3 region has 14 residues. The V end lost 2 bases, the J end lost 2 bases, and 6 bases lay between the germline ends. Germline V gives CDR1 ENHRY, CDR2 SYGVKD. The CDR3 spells CAISEGENTGELFF. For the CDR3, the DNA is TGTGCCATCAGTGAGGGCGAAAACACCGGGGAGCTGTTTTTT.

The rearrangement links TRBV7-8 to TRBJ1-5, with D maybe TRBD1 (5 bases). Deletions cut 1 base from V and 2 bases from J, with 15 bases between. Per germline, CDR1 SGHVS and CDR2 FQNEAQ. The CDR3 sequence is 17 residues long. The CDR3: CASSLEARVFGNQPQHF. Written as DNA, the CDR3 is TGTGCCAGCAGCTTAGAAGCCAGGGTTTTCGGCAATCAGCCCCAGCATTTT.

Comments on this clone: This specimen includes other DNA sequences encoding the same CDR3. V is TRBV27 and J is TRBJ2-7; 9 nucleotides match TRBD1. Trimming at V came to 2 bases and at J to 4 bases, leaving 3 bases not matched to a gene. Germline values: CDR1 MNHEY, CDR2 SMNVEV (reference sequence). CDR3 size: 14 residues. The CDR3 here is CASSLIGQGYEQYF. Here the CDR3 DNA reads TGTGCCAGCAGTTTAATCGGACAGGGGTACGAGCAGTACTTC.

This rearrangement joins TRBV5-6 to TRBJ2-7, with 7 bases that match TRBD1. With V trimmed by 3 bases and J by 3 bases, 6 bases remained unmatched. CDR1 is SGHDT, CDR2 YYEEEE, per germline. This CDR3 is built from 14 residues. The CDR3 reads CASSSGTVIYEQYF. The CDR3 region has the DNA TGTGCCAGCAGCTCCGGGACAGTCATCTACGAGCAGTACTTC.

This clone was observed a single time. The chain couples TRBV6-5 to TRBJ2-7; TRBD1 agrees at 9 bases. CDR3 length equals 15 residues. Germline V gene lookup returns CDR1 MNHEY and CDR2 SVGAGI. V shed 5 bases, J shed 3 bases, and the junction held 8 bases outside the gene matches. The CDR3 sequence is CASSTALGQGYEQYF. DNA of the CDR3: TGTGCCAGCAGTACCGCTCTGGGACAGGGCTACGAGCAGTACTTC.

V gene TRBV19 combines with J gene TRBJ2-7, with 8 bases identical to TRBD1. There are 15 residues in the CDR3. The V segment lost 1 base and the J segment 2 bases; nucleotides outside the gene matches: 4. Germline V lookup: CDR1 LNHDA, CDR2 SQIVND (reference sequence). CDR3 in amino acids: CASSIGTGLAYEQYF. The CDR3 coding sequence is TGTGCCAGTAGTATAGGGACAGGGCTCGCCTACGAGCAGTACTTC.

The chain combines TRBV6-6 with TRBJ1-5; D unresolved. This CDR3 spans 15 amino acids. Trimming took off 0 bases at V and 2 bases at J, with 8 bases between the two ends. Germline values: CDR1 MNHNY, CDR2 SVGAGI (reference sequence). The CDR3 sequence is CASSYSSGGNQPQHF. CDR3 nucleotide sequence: TGTGCCAGCAGTTACTCGAGTGGTGGCAATCAGCCCCAGCATTTT.

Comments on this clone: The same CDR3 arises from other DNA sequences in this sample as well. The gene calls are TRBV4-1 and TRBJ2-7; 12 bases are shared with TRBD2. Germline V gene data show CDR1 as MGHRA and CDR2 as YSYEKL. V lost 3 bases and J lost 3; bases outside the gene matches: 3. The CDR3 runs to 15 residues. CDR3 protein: CASSQATSGSYEQYF. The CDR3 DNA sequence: TGCGCCAGCAGCCAGGCGACTAGCGGGAGCTACGAGCAGTACTTC.

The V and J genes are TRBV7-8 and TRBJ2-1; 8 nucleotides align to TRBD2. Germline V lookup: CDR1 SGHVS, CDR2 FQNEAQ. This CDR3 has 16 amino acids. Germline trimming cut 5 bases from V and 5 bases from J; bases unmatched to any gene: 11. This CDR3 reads CASSRIGLASHNEQFF. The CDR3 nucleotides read TGTGCCAGCAGCCGAATTGGACTAGCTTCCCACAATGAGCAGTTCTTC.

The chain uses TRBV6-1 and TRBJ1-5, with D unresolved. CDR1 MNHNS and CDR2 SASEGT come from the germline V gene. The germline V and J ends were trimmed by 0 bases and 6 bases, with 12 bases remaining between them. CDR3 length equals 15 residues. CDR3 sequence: CASSEARTRTQPQHF. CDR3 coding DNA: TGTGCCAGCAGTGAAGCCCGGACCAGGACTCAGCCCCAGCATTTT.

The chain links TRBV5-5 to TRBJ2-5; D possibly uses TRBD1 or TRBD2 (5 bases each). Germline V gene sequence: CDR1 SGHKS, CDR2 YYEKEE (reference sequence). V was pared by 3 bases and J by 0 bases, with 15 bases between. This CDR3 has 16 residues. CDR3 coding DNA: TGTGCCAGCAGCTCGGGGCAGGGCCTGTACCAAGAGACCCAGTACTTC. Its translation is CASSSGQGLYQETQYF.

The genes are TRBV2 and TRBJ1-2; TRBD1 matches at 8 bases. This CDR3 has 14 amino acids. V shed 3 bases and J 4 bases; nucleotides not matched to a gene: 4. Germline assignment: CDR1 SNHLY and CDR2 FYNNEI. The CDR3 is CASSDGQGAYGYTF. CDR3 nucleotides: TGTGCCAGCAGTGATGGGCAGGGGGCCTATGGCTACACCTTC.

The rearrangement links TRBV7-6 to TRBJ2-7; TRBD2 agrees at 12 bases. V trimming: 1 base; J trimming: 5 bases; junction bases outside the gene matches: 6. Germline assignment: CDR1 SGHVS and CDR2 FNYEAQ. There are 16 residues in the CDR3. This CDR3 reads CASSLDQTSGGNEQYF. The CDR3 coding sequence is TGTGCCAGCAGCTTAGACCAGACTAGCGGGGGCAACGAGCAGTACTTC.